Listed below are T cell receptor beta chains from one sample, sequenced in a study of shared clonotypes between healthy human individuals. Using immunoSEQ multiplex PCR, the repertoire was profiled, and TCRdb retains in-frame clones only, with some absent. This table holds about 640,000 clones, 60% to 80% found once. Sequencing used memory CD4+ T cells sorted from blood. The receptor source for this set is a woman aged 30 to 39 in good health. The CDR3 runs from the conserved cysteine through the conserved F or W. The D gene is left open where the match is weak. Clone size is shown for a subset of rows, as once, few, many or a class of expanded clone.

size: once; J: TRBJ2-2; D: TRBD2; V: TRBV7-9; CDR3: CASSSGLAGVYGELFF; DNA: TGTGCCAGCAGCTCCGGACTAGCGGGAGTCTACGGGGAGCTGTTTTTT
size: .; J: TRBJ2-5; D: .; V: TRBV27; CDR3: CASSRNQGQETQYF; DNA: TGTGCCAGCAGCCGCAATCAGGGGCAAGAGACCCAGTACTTC
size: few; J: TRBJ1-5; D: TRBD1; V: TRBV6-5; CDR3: CASRKQGGSNQPQHF; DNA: TGTGCCAGCAGGAAACAGGGGGGGAGCAATCAGCCCCAGCATTTT
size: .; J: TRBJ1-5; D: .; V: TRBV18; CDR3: CASSPSEGQPQHF; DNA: TGTGCCAGCTCACCCAGTGAGGGTCAGCCCCAGCATTTT
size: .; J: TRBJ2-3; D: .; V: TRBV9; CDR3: CASSVGAGTDTQYF; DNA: TGTGCCAGCAGCGTAGGTGCGGGTACCGATACGCAGTATTTT
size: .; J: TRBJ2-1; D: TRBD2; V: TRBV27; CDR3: CASSGAGVMNEQFF; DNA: TGTGCCAGCAGTGGGGCGGGAGTAATGAATGAGCAGTTCTTC
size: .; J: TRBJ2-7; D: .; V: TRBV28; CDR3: CASSLQDRSYEQYF; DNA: TGTGCCAGCAGTTTACAGGACCGGTCCTACGAGCAGTACTTC
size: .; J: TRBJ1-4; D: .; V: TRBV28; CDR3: CASSSPEEKLFF; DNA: TGTGCCAGCAGTTCACCGGAGGAAAAACTGTTTTTT
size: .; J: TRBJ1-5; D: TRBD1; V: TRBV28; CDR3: CASSEQGASQPQHF; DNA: TGTGCCAGCAGTGAACAGGGGGCGAGTCAGCCCCAGCATTTT
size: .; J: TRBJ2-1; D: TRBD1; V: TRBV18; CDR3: CASSQTGINEQFF; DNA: TGTGCCAGCTCACAGACAGGGATCAATGAGCAGTTCTTC
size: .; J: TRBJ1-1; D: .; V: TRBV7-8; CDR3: CASSSRTGLNTEAFF; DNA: TGTGCCAGCAGCTCTCGGACCGGTTTGAACACTGAAGCTTTCTTT
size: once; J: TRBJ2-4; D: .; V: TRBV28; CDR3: CASSLRGRAKNIQYF; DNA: TGTGCCAGCAGCCTCAGAGGACGGGCCAAAAACATTCAGTACTTC
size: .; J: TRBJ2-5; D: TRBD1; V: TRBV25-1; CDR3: CASSPSPGTGEETQYF; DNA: TGTGCCAGCAGTCCATCTCCCGGGACAGGAGAAGAGACCCAGTACTTC
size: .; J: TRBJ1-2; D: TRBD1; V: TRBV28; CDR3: CASTDSQGFGYTF; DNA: TGTGCCAGCACCGACTCACAGGGGTTCGGCTACACCTTC
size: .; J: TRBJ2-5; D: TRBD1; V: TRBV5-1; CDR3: CASSKTGGPETQYF; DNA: TGCGCCAGCAGCAAGACAGGGGGCCCAGAGACCCAGTACTTC
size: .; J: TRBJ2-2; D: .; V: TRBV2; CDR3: CASREDRTNTGELFF; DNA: TGTGCCAGCAGGGAGGACCGAACGAACACCGGGGAGCTGTTTTTT
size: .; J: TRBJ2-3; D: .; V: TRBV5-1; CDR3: CASSFQSSTDTQYF; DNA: TGCGCCAGCAGCTTTCAGAGTAGCACAGATACGCAGTATTTT